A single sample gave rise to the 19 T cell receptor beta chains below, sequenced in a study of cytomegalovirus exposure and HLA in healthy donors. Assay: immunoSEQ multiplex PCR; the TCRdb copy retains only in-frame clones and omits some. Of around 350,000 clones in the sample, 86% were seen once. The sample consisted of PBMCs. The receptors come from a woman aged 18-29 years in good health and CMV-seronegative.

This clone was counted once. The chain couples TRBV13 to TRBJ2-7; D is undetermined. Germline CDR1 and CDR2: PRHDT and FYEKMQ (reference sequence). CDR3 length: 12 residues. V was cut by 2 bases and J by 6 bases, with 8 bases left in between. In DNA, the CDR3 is TGTGCCAGCAGCTTACGACTTAGCGAGCAGTACTTC. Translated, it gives CASSLRLSEQYF.

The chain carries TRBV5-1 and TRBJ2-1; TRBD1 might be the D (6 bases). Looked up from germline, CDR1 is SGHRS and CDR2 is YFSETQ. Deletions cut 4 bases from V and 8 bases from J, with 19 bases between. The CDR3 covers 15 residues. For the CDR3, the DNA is TGCGCCAGCAGCCCCGGGACAACGAGGTCCGATGAGCAGTTCTTC. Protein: CASSPGTTRSDEQFF.

In DNA, the CDR3 is TGTGCCAGCAGCCTCACAGGGGTAGGAGATCAGCCCCAGCATTTT. Its protein is CASSLTGVGDQPQHF. The rearrangement joins TRBV28 to TRBJ1-5; 7 bases are shared with TRBD1. V lost 6 bases, J lost 5 bases, and 10 bases stayed unmatched. The CDR3 has 15 residues. The germline gives CDR1 MDHEN, CDR2 SYDVKM.

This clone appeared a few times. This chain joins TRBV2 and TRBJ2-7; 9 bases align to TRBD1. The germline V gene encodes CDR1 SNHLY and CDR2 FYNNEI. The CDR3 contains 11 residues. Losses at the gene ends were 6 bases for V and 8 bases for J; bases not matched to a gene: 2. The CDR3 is CASRDRGKQYF. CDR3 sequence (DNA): TGTGCCAGCAGGGACAGGGGAAAGCAGTACTTC.

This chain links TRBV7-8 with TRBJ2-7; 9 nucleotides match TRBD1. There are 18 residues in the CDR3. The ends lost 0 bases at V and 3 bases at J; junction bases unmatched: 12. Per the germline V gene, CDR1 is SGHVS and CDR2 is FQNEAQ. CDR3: CASSLASIQGAPSYEQYF. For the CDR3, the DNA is TGTGCCAGCAGCTTAGCGTCCATACAGGGGGCCCCCAGCTACGAGCAGTACTTC.

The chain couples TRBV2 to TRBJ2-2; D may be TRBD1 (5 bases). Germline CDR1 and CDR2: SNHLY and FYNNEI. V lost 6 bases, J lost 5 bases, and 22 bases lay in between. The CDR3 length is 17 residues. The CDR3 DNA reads TGTGCCAGCAGCTCGACGGTCGACGCCCCAGGGACCGGGGAGCTGTTTTTT. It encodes CASSSTVDAPGTGELFF.

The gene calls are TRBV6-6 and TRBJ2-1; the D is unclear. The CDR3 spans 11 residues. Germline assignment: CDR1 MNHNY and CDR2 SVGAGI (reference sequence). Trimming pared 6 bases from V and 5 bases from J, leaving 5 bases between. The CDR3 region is CASSRNNEQFF. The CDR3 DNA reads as TGTGCCAGCAGCCGTAACAATGAGCAGTTCTTC.

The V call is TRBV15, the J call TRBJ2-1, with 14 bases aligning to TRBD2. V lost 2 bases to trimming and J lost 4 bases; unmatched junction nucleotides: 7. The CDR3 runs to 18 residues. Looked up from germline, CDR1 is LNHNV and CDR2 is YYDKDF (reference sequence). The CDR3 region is CATSRPRTSGGKYNEQFF. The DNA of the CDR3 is TGTGCCACCAGCAGACCTAGGACTAGCGGGGGGAAGTACAATGAGCAGTTCTTC.

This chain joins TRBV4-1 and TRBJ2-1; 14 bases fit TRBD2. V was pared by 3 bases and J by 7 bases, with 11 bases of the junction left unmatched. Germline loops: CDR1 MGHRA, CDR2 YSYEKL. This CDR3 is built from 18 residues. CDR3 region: CASSQVPGLAGVGNEQFF. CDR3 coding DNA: TGCGCCAGCAGCCAGGTACCGGGACTAGCGGGGGTGGGGAATGAGCAGTTCTTC.

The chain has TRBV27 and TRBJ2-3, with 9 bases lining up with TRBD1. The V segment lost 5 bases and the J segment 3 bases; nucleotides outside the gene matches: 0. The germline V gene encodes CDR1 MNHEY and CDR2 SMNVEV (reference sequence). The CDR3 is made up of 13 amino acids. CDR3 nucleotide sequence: TGTGCCAGCAGTGGACAGGGGACAGATACGCAGTATTTT. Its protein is CASSGQGTDTQYF.

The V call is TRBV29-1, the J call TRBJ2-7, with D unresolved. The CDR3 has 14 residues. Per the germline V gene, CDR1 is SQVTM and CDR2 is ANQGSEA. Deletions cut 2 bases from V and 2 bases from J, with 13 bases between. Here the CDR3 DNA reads TGCAGCGTTGAAATTTTGGAGCCTGCCTACGAGCAGTACTTC. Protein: CSVEILEPAYEQYF.

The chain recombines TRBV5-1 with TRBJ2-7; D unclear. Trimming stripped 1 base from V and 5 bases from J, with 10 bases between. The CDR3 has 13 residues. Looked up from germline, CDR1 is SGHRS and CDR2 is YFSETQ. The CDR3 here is CASSLNGYNEQYF. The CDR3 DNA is TGCGCCAGCAGCTTGAACGGGTATAACGAGCAGTACTTC.

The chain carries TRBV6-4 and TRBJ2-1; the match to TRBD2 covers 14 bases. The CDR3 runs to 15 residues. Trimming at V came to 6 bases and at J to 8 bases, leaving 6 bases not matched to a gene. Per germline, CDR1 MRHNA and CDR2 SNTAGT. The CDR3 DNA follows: TGTGCCAGCAGCCCTGGGACTAGCGGGAGCGATGAGCAGTTCTTC. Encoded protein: CASSPGTSGSDEQFF.

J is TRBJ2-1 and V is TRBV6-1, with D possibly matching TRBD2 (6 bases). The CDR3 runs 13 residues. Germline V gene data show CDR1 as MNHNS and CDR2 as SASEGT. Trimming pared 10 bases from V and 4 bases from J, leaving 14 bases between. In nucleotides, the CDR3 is TGTGCCACCACCATCCGGGGGTACAATGAGCAGTTCTTC. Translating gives CATTIRGYNEQFF.

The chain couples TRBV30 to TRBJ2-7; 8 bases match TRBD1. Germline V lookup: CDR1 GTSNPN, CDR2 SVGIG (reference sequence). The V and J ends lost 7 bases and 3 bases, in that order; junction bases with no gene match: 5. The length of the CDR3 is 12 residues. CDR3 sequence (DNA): TGTGCCTCGGACAGGGACGTCTACGAGCAGTACTTC. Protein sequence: CASDRDVYEQYF.

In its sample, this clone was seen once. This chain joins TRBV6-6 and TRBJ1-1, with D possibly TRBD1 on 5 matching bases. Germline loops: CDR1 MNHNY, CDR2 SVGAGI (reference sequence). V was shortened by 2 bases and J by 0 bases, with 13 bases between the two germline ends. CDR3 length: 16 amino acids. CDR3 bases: TGTGCCAGCAGTTACAGGGGTTCCGCCATGAACACTGAAGCTTTCTTT. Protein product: CASSYRGSAMNTEAFF.

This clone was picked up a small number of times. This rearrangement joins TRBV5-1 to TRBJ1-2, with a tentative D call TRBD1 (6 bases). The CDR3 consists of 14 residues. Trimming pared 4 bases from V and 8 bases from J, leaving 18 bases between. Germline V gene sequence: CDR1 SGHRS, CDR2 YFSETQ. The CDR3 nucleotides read TGCGCCAGCAGCCGGGGTACAGGGTATGAGGGCTACACCTTC. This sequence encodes CASSRGTGYEGYTF.

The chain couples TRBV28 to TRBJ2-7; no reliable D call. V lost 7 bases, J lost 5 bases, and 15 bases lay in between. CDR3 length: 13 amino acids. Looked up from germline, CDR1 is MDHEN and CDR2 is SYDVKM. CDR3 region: CASTQRFSHEQYF. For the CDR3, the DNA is TGTGCCAGCACCCAGCGATTTTCCCACGAGCAGTACTTC.

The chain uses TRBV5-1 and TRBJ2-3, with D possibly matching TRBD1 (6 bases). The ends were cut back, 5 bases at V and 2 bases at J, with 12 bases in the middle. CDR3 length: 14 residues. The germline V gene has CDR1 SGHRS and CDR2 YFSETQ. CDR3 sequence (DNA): TGCGCCAGCAGTGGCGGACAGACCACAGATACGCAGTATTTT. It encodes CASSGGQTTDTQYF.